Here is one T cell receptor (beta chain) with its context. What it recognizes is unknown. TRB rearrangements were amplified by multiplex PCR with BIOMED2 TRB-A/B primers. TCRdb independently ran MiXCR on the multiplex PCR reads; one entry per CDR3 protein. In the table there are around 15,000 distinct CDR3 sequences, roughly 28% of which are singletons. From blood, about 240-550 ng of genomic DNA served as TRB template. The data belong to a study of T and B cells in COVID-19 patients. At the level of the study: The recovered patients had mostly mild to moderate COVID-19 with outpatient management.

Findings and caveats of the study: No sequencing was yet done of CD4+, regulatory or CD8+ subsets, or of SARS-CoV-2-responsive or tetramer+ sorted cells. At recovery TRB diversity and richness exceeded healthy donors, after highly clonal active COVID-19 repertoires.

The CDR3 has 14 residues. Trimming removed 4 bases from V and 9 bases from J; junction bases left unmatched: 7. Germline CDR1 SGHRS, CDR2 YFSETQ. The chain combines TRBV5-1 with TRBJ1-6, with TRBD1 matching over 7 bases. Sequencing was done on a sample of blood. The sequence derives from a human donor who had recovered from COVID-19. Here the CDR3 reads CASSVRDRGSPLHF. CDR3 DNA sequence: TGCGCCAGCAGCGTTCGGGACAGAGGTTCACCCCTCCACTTT. The full variable domain, with the rest looked up from reference TRBV5-1 and TRBJ1-6, is KAGVTQTPRYLIKTRGQQVTLSCSPISGHRSVSWYQQTPGQGLQFLFEYFSETQRNKGNFPGRFSGRQFSNSRSEMNVSTLELGDSALYLCASSVRDRGSPLHFGNGTRLTVT.